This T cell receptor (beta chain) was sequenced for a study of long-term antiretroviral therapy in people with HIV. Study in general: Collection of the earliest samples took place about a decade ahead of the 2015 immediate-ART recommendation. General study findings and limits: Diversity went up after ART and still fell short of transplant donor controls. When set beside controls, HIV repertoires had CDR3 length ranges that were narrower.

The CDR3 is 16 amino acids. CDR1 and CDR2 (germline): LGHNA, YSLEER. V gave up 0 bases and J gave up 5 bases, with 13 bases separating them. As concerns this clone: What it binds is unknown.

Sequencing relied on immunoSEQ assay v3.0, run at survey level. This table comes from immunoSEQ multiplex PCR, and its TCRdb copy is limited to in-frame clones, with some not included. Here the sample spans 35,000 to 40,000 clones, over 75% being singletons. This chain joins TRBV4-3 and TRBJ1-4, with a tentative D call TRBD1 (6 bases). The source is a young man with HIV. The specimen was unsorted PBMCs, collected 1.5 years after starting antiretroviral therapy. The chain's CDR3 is CASSQDTGHLNEKLFF. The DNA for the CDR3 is TGCGCCAGCAGCCAAGACACGGGACACTTAAATGAAAAACTGTTTTTT.